These 22 T cell receptor beta chains came from one sample sequenced in a study of shared clonotypes between healthy human individuals. Sequencing was performed with immunoSEQ multiplex PCR; in TCRdb, only in-frame clones are kept and a portion is missing. Found here are around 1 million clones, more than 75% of them singletons; the top ten hold about 1.5%. The sequenced material came from memory CD4+ T cells sorted from blood. Stated subset: CD45RA-negative fraction. Receptors were obtained from a man aged 18 to 29 in good health.

This chain joins TRBV5-5 and TRBJ2-2; weak D call: TRBD1 (6 bases). V was cut by 5 bases and J by 2 bases, with 10 bases left in between. The length of the CDR3 is 14 residues. The germline gives CDR1 SGHKS, CDR2 YYEKEE (reference sequence). The CDR3 nucleotides read TGTGCCAGCAGAAGGGACACTAACACCGGGGAGCTGTTTTTT. Protein: CASRRDTNTGELFF.

The chain joins TRBV29-1 to TRBJ2-7; D is possibly TRBD2 (6 bases). The CDR3 covers 12 residues. Germline values: CDR1 SQVTM, CDR2 ANQGSEA. Trimming stripped 4 bases from V and 5 bases from J, with 12 bases between. CDR3 protein: CSVVRGTDEQYF. CDR3 nucleotide sequence: TGCAGCGTTGTCCGGGGGACGGACGAGCAGTACTTC.

CDR3 loop: CASSQDFGDRGTEAFF. CDR3 bases: TGTGCCAGCAGCCAAGATTTCGGTGACAGGGGCACTGAAGCTTTCTTT. The chain has TRBV4-2 and TRBJ1-1; 8 nucleotides agree with TRBD1. With V trimmed by 0 bases and J by 4 bases, 7 bases remained unmatched. The CDR3 totals 16 residues. CDR1 and CDR2 (germline): LGHNA, YNFKEQ.

This clone was detected a few times. This chain links TRBV27 with TRBJ1-5, with no clear D. CDR3 length: 15 amino acids. V was shortened by 3 bases and J by 7 bases, with 16 bases between the two germline ends. CDR1 and CDR2 from the germline V gene are MNHEY and SMNVEV (reference sequence). CDR3 region: CASSLKAASGQPQHF. The CDR3 DNA sequence: TGTGCCAGCAGTTTGAAGGCCGCCTCCGGGCAGCCCCAGCATTTT.

In its sample, this clone was seen a few times. This chain connects TRBV7-2 to TRBJ1-1, with 10 bases that match TRBD1. Germline V CDR1 and CDR2: SGHTA, FQGNSA. After removal of 4 bases from V and 10 bases from J, the junction contained 3 bases not matched to a gene. CDR3 length equals 12 residues. CDR3 sequence reads: CASSWDRGAAFF. DNA of the CDR3: TGTGCCAGCAGCTGGGACAGGGGAGCAGCTTTCTTT.

On this clone: At the DNA level, this CDR3 is encoded by other sequences in the same sample as well. The chain couples TRBV9 to TRBJ1-4; D remains unclear. The V and J ends lost 0 bases and 2 bases respectively, with 8 bases between them. There are 15 residues in the CDR3. The V gene's germline CDR1 is SGDLS and CDR2 YYNGEE. The CDR3 DNA sequence: TGTGCCAGCAGCGTAGGCAGTGCGACTAATGAAAAACTGTTTTTT. Translated, it gives CASSVGSATNEKLFF.

The gene calls are TRBV5-1 and TRBJ1-2; no reliable D call. Germline assignment: CDR1 SGHRS and CDR2 YFSETQ. Trimming shortened V by 4 bases and J by 5 bases, and 9 bases separated the two germline ends. This CDR3 is built from 12 residues. The CDR3 bases are TGCGCCAGCAGCCCTGAGACGTATGGCTACACCTTC. This encodes CASSPETYGYTF.

In the case of this clone: The same CDR3 is also encoded by other DNA sequences in this sample. V usage is TRBV28 and J usage is TRBJ1-2, with D unclear. This CDR3 region has 13 residues. Trimming took 3 bases from V and 2 from J, leaving 7 bases between them. Germline CDR1 and CDR2: MDHEN and SYDVKM. The CDR3 bases are TGTGCCAGCAGTTTGGCAGCGAACTATGGCTACACCTTC. As protein: CASSLAANYGYTF.

This chain links TRBV30 with TRBJ2-7; 8 positions agree with TRBD1. J gave up 0 bases and V 6 bases, and 7 bases lay outside the gene matches. Germline CDR1 reads GTSNPN; CDR2 reads SVGIG (reference sequence). This CDR3 spans 14 amino acids. The CDR3 coding sequence is TGTGCCTGCCAGGGGGCAGGGAGCTCCTACGAGCAGTACTTC. It encodes CACQGAGSSYEQYF.

CDR3 DNA: TGTGCCAGCAGTGAAGGGGTCCAGTACTTC. It is translated as CASSEGVQYF. This chain uses TRBV6-1 with TRBJ2-5, with unresolved D. Germline CDR1 is MNHNS and CDR2 is SASEGT. The ends were cut back, 1 base at V and 10 bases at J, with 4 bases in the middle. This CDR3 has 10 residues.

The chain joins TRBV1 to TRBJ1-6. TRBV1 is labeled a pseudogene. This CDR3 is 16 amino acids long. The CDR3 DNA sequence: TGCACCAGCAGCCAAGATAATGCCAAAGCGAATTCACCCCTCCACTTT. Its protein is CTSSQDNAKANSPLHF.

CDR3 sequence reads: CASSNGGSSYNEQFF. Here the CDR3 DNA reads TGTGCCAGCAGTAACGGCGGGAGCTCCTACAATGAGCAGTTCTTC. The genes are TRBV9 and TRBJ2-1, with 7 bases fitting TRBD2. The junction had 5 bases not matched to a gene; V was cut back by 5 bases and J by 0 bases. Germline values: CDR1 SGDLS, CDR2 YYNGEE. The CDR3 is 15 amino acids.

The chain couples TRBV12-5 to TRBJ1-2; a possible D gene is TRBD1 (5 bases). The germline V gene encodes CDR1 LGHNT and CDR2 FRNRAP. V was cut by 8 bases and J by 8 bases, with 21 bases left in between. This CDR3 has 14 residues. CDR3 loop: CASSLTPLRQGYTF. DNA for the CDR3: TGTGCTAGTTCTCTTACACCGCTTAGACAGGGCTACACCTTC. Together with reference TRBV12-5 and TRBJ1-2, the CDR3 gives the full variable domain: DARVTQTPRHKVTEMGQEVTMRCQPILGHNTVFWYRQTMMQGLELLAYFRNRAPLDDSGMPKDRFSAEMPDATLATLKIQPSEPRDSAVYFCASSLTPLRQGYTFGSGTRLTVV.

This clone was recorded only once. The chain uses TRBV10-3 and TRBJ2-7, with TRBD2 matching 15 bases. Germline CDR1 and CDR2: ENHRY and SYGVKD. J was trimmed by 4 bases and V by 7 bases; bases with no gene match: 17. CDR3 length: 19 amino acids. The CDR3 reads CAITLSGTSGGPYPYEQYF. Here the CDR3 DNA reads TGTGCCATCACCCTTTCCGGGACTAGCGGGGGGCCCTACCCGTACGAGCAGTACTTC.

This clone was seen a single time. The chain is built from TRBV9 and TRBJ2-1; no clear D gene. CDR1 and CDR2 from the germline V gene are SGDLS and YYNGEE. The CDR3 extends over 14 amino acids. V was trimmed by 4 bases and J by 6 bases, leaving 14 bases between them. The CDR3 DNA sequence: TGTGCCAGCAGCCAGCGTACTTCTGGCAATGAGCAGTTCTTC. Translated: CASSQRTSGNEQFF.

This chain links TRBV4-3 with TRBJ1-5; D call uncertain. Germline CDR1 and CDR2: LGHNA and YSLEER. V was clipped by 3 bases and J by 4 bases, with 13 bases between them. The length of the CDR3 is 15 residues. CDR3 amino acids: CASSQEDGENQPQHF. The CDR3 region has the DNA TGCGCCAGCAGCCAGGAGGACGGGGAAAATCAGCCCCAGCATTTT.

CDR3 DNA: TGTGCCACCCCCTTGGCGGGAGGCTTTGAGCAGTTCTTC. Its translation is CATPLAGGFEQFF. The rearrangement uses TRBV6-1 and TRBJ2-1, with 8 bases identical to TRBD2. The V and J ends lost 10 bases and 9 bases, in that order; junction bases with no gene match: 11. The CDR3 is made up of 13 amino acids. Germline CDR1 reads MNHNS; CDR2 reads SASEGT.

Of note for this clone: This may arise from a read error, as a much more abundant clone is one base away. Other DNA sequences in this sample translate to the same CDR3. This chain links TRBV6-4 with TRBJ2-3; 11 nucleotides align to TRBD2. CDR3 length: 15 amino acids. Germline V lookup: CDR1 MRHNA, CDR2 SNTAGT. J lost 6 bases, V lost 0 bases, and 2 bases had no gene match. CDR3 sequence: CASSDSSGGADTQYF. Written as DNA, the CDR3 is TGTGCCAGCAGTGACTCTAGCGGGGGGGCGGATACGCAGTATTTT.

The J gene is TRBJ2-5, the V gene TRBV11-2; 11 nucleotides agree with TRBD1. The J call may be faulty, since TRBJ2-7 better matches the DNA end. The CDR3 has 14 amino acids. The germline gives CDR1 SGHAT, CDR2 FQNNGV. The CDR3 bases are TGTGCCAGCAGCTTAGGGGGACAGGGGGGCGAGCAGTACTTC. Translating it yields CASSLGGQGGEQYF.

V is TRBV20-1 and J is TRBJ2-7; no clear D. Germline V gives CDR1 DFQATT, CDR2 SNEGSKA (reference sequence). V lost 1 base and J 7 bases, leaving 5 bases between the germline ends. The CDR3 totals 10 residues. CDR3 sequence: CSARALEQYF. Written as DNA, the CDR3 is TGCAGTGCTAGAGCACTGGAGCAGTACTTC.

Turning to this clone: Within the sample, other DNA sequences also encode this same CDR3. This sequence joins TRBV6-1 and TRBJ2-7, with D possibly being TRBD1 (5 bases). CDR1 is MNHNS, CDR2 SASEGT, per germline. CDR3 length equals 13 residues. Trimming left V 4 bases short and J 0 bases short, with 7 bases between. For the CDR3, the DNA is TGTGCCAGCAGTGCACAGGTCTCCTACGAGCAGTACTTC. This codes for CASSAQVSYEQYF.

This rearrangement joins TRBV7-9 to TRBJ1-3; 8 nucleotides line up with TRBD1. The germline gives CDR1 SEHNR, CDR2 FQNEAQ (reference sequence). CDR3 length: 16 residues. Trimming removed 5 bases from V and 3 bases from J; junction bases left unmatched: 9. This CDR3 reads CASSRTTGENGNTIYF. Here the CDR3 DNA reads TGTGCCAGCAGCCGGACGACAGGGGAGAATGGAAACACCATATATTTT.